This T cell receptor beta chain was sequenced for a study of T cell clonotyping in hematopoietic cell transplantation. Study-wide context: Recipient samples before transplant were obtained post-cytoreduction. Study findings and constraints: Graft donor and pretransplant recipient Inverse Simpson Index values predicted broader posttransplant TCR diversity. After transplant, recipient diversity fell while pathologically expanded clonotypes grew through day 180.

The CDR3 contains 16 residues. V lost 7 bases to trimming and J lost 6 bases; unmatched junction nucleotides: 14. Looked up from germline, CDR1 is SGHTA and CDR2 is FQGNSA. Comment on this clone: No antigen is known for it.

Only in-frame clones appear in the TCRdb table, and some are missing; sequencing was by immunoSEQ multiplex PCR. This sample carries about 29,000 clones, around three quarters of them seen once, and the ten largest clones take 5.5% to 8%. Time point reported: recipient sample about 28 days before transplant, after cytoreduction. Recipient blood drawn about 28 days pretransplant and days 30, 100, 180 after. The sequenced sample was peripheral blood mononuclear cells, obtained before stem cell transplant. The TCR was taken from a woman in her 30s with chronic myeloid leukemia. Some clones in this sample may be carry-over from other donors' samples. The V and J genes are TRBV7-2 and TRBJ2-3; 9 bases fit TRBD2. The CDR3 DNA sequence: TGTGCCAGCATTATGCGGGGGGGCAACCCACGGGATACGCAGTATTTT. Protein product: CASIMRGGNPRDTQYF. Using reference TRBV7-2 and TRBJ2-3 for the parts outside the CDR3, the full variable domain is GAGVSQSPSNKVTEKGKDVELRCDPISGHTALYWYRQSLGQGLEFLIYFQGNSAPDKSGLPSDRFSAERTGGSVSTLTIQRTQQEDSAVYLCASIMRGGNPRDTQYFGPGTRLTVL.